This T cell receptor beta chain is from a study of T cells in Graves' hyperthyroidism and ophthalmopathy. Study results and limitations: Blood also carried most thyroid clonotypes expanded above 0.001.

Germline values: CDR1 SGHVS, CDR2 FNYEAQ. CDR3 length: 13 residues. Trimming removed 4 bases from V and 4 bases from J, with 8 bases in between. There were TCR beta CDR3 regions amplified from RNA transcripts. The primer set for the first-round RT-PCR of the TCR CDR3 was HTBI. TCRdb redid the calling of the multiplex PCR reads with MiXCR, one entry per CDR3 protein. The data contain 500,000 to 650,000 distinct CDR3 sequences, 40% to 50% of them singletons. Diagnostic assessment was based on clinical symptoms, serum thyroxine and TRAb, thyroid ultrasound and orbital computed tomography. This clonotype was seen repeatedly, ten times or more. Its antigen is unidentified.

The rearrangement joins TRBV7-6 to TRBJ1-3; D remains unclear. The TCR originated in an adult woman with Graves' disease, either hyperthyroidism or ophthalmopathy (not recorded which). Input material: peripheral blood or thyroid tissue (not recorded which). The CDR3 DNA is TGTGCCAGCAGCTCCATAGAGGGAAACACCATATATTTT. Translation: CASSSIEGNTIYF.